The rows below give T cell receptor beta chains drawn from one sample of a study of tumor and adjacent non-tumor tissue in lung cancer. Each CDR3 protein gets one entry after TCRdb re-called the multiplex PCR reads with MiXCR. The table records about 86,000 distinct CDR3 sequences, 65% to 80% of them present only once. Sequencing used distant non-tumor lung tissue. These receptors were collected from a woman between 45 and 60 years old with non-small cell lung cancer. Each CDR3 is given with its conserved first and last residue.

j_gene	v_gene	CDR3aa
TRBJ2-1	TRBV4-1	CANSSPRAEQFF
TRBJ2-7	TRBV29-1	CSVEVPSGRAPYEQYF
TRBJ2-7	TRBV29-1	CSMFRTGGGYEQYF
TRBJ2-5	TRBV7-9	CASRLSPRAPETQYF
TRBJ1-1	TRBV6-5	CPSSSMLTDAFF
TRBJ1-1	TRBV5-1	CASSWWENTEAFF
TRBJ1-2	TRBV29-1	CSVEEIGRYCGYTF
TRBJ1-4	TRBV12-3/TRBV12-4	CASSLEAGTEKLFF
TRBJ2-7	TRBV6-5	CASSHRALVWAYEQYF
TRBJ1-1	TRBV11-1	CASSHGQTNTEAFF
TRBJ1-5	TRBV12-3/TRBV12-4	CASKTKGGDQPQHF
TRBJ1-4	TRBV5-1	CASSLARAGDTEKLFF
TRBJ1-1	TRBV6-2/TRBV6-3	CASNYRGQNTEAFF
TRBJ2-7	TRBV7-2	CASSLEEHSVF
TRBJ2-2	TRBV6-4	CASSVTGELFF
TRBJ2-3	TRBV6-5	CVSSLEGRPIDTQYF
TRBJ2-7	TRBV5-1	CASSSEWRDDDEQYF
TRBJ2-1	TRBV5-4	CASSPSQGYYNEQFF
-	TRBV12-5	CASGLTRQTQYF
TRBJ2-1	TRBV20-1	CCAKVATQSQFF
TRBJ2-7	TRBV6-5	CASRLDKGSGQYF
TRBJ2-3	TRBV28	CTSSLVGTSGSYTQYF
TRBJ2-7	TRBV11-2	CASSLSGITNEKYF
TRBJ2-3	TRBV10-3	CAISVRQGARTDTQYF
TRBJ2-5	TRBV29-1	CGVEAGGVAQYF
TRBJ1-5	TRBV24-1	CATTGTGGDTYSNQPQHF
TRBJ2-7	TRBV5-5	CASIGGQLYEHYF
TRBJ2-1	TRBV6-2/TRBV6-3	CTSSLAHYNEQFF
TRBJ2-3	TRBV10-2	CASSEDSLLSDTQYF
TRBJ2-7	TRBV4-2	CASSQGGPEQYF
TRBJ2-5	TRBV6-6	CASSNSESQETQYF
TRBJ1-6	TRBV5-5	CASSLLVRGSNSPLHF
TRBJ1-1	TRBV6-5	CTSTSQGAVTEALF
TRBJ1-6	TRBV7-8	CASSLATWLSANPPLHF
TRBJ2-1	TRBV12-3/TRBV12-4	CASSGRGQGWAALYNEQFF
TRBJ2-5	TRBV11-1	CTSNPGQGVEAQYF
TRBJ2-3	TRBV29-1	CGVPAQIDTQYF
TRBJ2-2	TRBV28	CASSLLAGVTGELFF
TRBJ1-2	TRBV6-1	CASSLSQGAKGGYTF
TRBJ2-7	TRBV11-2	CASSLVGDSYEQYF
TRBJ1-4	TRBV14	CASSQDRAERKLFF
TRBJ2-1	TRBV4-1	CLIRTIGEQSF
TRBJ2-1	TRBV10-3	CTINWGQGLDNEQFF
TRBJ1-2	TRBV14	CASSQNLGLTVDGYTF
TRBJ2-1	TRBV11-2	CASSQIRGPAQFF
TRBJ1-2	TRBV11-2	CGSCLEGDANYGYTF
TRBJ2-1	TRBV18	CASSPPLAGVTEQFF
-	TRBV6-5	CASSRERGQETQFF
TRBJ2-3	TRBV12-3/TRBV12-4	CATSIFDFDTQYF
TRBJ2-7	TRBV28	CASSQFNYEQYF